The T cell receptor beta chain under discussion was sequenced for a study of shared clonotypes between healthy human individuals. Across the study: CD8 memory received one plate per donor, CD8 naive two, CD4 memory three and CD4 naive three. General study results and limits: Shared across several donors were roughly 4.7% of the naive CD4 clonotypes.

A remark on this clone: Its target is not known.

TCRdb keeps only in-frame clones here, not all; method: immunoSEQ multiplex PCR. The profile shows roughly 1,000,000 clones, approximately 80% of them singletons. The source of this sequence is a man aged 18 to 35 in good health. Some clones in this sample may be carry-over from other donors' samples. The sample taken for sequencing was memory CD4+ T cells from PBMCs. Specified subset: CD45RA-negative fraction.

CDR3 protein: CASSLVQAGEAFF. The DNA of the CDR3 is TGTGCCAGCAGCTTAGTCCAGGCGGGTGAAGCTTTCTTT. The rearrangement links TRBV7-2 to TRBJ1-1; D is unclear. CDR3 length: 13 residues. Germline CDR1 and CDR2: SGHTA and FQGNSA. Trimming shortened V by 1 base and J by 7 bases, and 10 bases separated the two germline ends.